This T cell receptor (beta chain) was sequenced for a study of blood T cell repertoires in COVID-19. Trimming took off 6 bases at V and 7 bases at J, with 19 bases between the two ends. Germline assignment: CDR1 MDHEN and CDR2 SYDVKM. The CDR3 runs to 15 residues. Data came from immunoSEQ multiplex PCR; TCRdb stores just in-frame clones and leaves some out. The table shows about 130,000 clones, with approximately 86% occurring only once. The V gene is TRBV28, the J gene TRBJ2-1; the D gene is possibly TRBD2 (6 bases). The receptor's source is a woman aged 50 to 60 who had recovered from COVID-19. The sample taken for sequencing was peripheral blood. The CDR3 region is CASRIRGLGRNEQFF. DNA of the CDR3: TGTGCCAGCAGAATAAGGGGACTTGGTCGTAATGAGCAGTTCTTC.